This is a list of T cell receptor beta chains from one sample in a study of blood T cell repertoires in COVID-19. Measured with immunoSEQ multiplex PCR; TCRdb has only the in-frame clones, and not every one. This sample has around 330,000 clones, with 90% found just once. The sequenced sample consisted of PBMCs or T cells enriched from blood (not recorded which). The origin of the receptors is a man between 60 and 75 years old who had recovered from COVID-19. CDR3s include the opening cysteine and the closing phenylalanine or tryptophan.

cdr3_length,v_call,j_call,cdr3_aa
15,TRBV9,TRBJ2-2,CASSGGLAATGELFF
12,TRBV12-3/TRBV12-4,TRBJ1-1,CASSLASTEAFF
13,TRBV6-5,TRBJ1-5,CASRPTGDRAQHF
15,TRBV3-1/TRBV3-2,TRBJ2-7,CASSQDLVSNYEQYF
17,TRBV4-1,TRBJ2-2,CASSHPGATGKVGELFF
16,TRBV6-2/TRBV6-3,TRBJ2-3,CASSYRGGGGTDTQYF
15,TRBV19,TRBJ1-3,CASSMGGASGNTIYF
14,TRBV5-1,TRBJ1-2,CASNPGHRGDGYTF
12,TRBV2,TRBJ1-1,CASLTENTEAFF
14,TRBV6-5,TRBJ1-1,CASSYRQGDTEAFF
13,TRBV12-3/TRBV12-4,TRBJ2-7,CASSSTMHYEQYF
15,TRBV7-2,TRBJ2-2,CASSLLLTITGELFF
14,TRBV18,TRBJ1-2,CASSPGATNYGYTF
12,TRBV6-5,TRBJ2-2,CASSRGTGELFF
17,TRBV29-1,TRBJ1-2,CSVEGGRQGVSNYGYTF
16,TRBV18,TRBJ2-6,CASSRDRGSGANVLTF
15,TRBV5-4,TRBJ2-1,CASSPGTGTHNEQFF
14,TRBV5-4,TRBJ1-2,CASSLQGQNYGYTF
18,TRBV5-4,TRBJ2-1,CASSLALDSAFGDNEQFF
14,TRBV7-9,TRBJ1-5,CASSETGTEQPQHF
10,TRBV20-1,TRBJ2-7,CSARGREQYF
18,TRBV19,TRBJ2-2,CASSGAVTGGAITGELFF
13,TRBV6-2/TRBV6-3,TRBJ2-7,CASSYTGVIEQYF
16,TRBV27,TRBJ1-6,CASSFLYRDRASPLHF
14,TRBV5-4,TRBJ2-7,CASSAGDVAYEQYF
18,TRBV10-2,TRBJ1-1,CASRPSGRQGKSSTEAFF
15,TRBV6-5,TRBJ1-6,CASSREGRPGSPLHF
15,TRBV2,TRBJ1-2,CASSVMRQGYYGYTF
13,TRBV25-1,TRBJ2-1,CASQGGMGNEQFF
20,TRBV4-2,TRBJ2-3,CASSQDWLAGRIGATDTQYF
15,TRBV4-1,TRBJ2-7,CASSQDSGQLYEQYF
16,TRBV5-8,TRBJ1-2,CASSLVGYDSAGGYTF
15,TRBV6-5,TRBJ1-6,CASARTGEISSPLHF
16,TRBV6-2/TRBV6-3,TRBJ1-5,CASSFGTGMGNQPQHF
15,TRBV6-1,TRBJ1-2,CASSDPGQGAYGYTF
14,TRBV6-5,TRBJ2-1,CASSYVTGNLEQFF
13,TRBV5-1,TRBJ2-7,CASSQTTGYEQYF
16,TRBV5-1,TRBJ1-1,CASSHGTGRSGTEAFF
13,TRBV6-5,TRBJ1-1,CASRGLIGTEAFF
15,TRBV5-8,TRBJ1-1,CASSPPRVINTEAFF
13,TRBV5-1,TRBJ2-3,CASSLARENTQYF
15,TRBV9,TRBJ2-2,CASSVVGRATGELFF
14,TRBV10-3,TRBJ2-5,CAISGTEGQETQYF
14,TRBV3-1/TRBV3-2,TRBJ2-3,CASSDYLWTDTQYF
15,TRBV3-1/TRBV3-2,TRBJ2-7,CASSQGRERGYEQYF
15,TRBV5-5,TRBJ2-3,CASSFRGWGTDTQYF
12,TRBV6-5,TRBJ1-1,CASETHYTEAFF
16,TRBV7-9,TRBJ2-3,CATRPASGTDLDTQYF
16,TRBV19,TRBJ2-7,CASSARFAPSTHEQYF
18,TRBV6-2/TRBV6-3,TRBJ2-7,CASSYPIRTGSSSYEQYF
14,TRBV2,TRBJ2-7,CASIGKGQHYEQYF
14,TRBV5-4,TRBJ1-6,CASSLDRGRSPLHF
14,TRBV19,TRBJ1-2,CASSVGVSGYGYTF
13,TRBV30,TRBJ1-2,CAWSKDSGYGYTF